The T cell receptor (beta chain) under discussion was sequenced for a study of cytomegalovirus exposure and HLA in healthy donors. Libraries were prepared by immunoSEQ multiplex PCR; TCRdb keeps only in-frame clonotypes and omits some of them. The sample contains 200,000 to 300,000 clones, roughly 87% of which appear only once. Comment on this clone: Its antigen is not identified.

Whole-study findings and limits: According to the study, 160 or so TCR beta chains were cytomegalovirus-associated. For most TCR sequences rarity was the rule, although some public TCRs occurred in many donors.

The CDR3 is 13 residues long. The V end lost 0 bases, the J end lost 12 bases, and 11 bases lay between the germline ends. Germline CDR1 reads SEHNR; CDR2 reads FQNEAQ (reference sequence). The V gene is TRBV7-9, the J gene TRBJ1-4; a possible D gene is TRBD1 (6 bases). The sequenced material came from PBMCs. The sequence came from a man younger than 30 in good health and CMV-seropositive. CDR3 sequence (DNA): TGTGCCAGCAGCTTAGCCCCGGAGGGGGAACTGTTTTTT. Its translation is CASSLAPEGELFF.